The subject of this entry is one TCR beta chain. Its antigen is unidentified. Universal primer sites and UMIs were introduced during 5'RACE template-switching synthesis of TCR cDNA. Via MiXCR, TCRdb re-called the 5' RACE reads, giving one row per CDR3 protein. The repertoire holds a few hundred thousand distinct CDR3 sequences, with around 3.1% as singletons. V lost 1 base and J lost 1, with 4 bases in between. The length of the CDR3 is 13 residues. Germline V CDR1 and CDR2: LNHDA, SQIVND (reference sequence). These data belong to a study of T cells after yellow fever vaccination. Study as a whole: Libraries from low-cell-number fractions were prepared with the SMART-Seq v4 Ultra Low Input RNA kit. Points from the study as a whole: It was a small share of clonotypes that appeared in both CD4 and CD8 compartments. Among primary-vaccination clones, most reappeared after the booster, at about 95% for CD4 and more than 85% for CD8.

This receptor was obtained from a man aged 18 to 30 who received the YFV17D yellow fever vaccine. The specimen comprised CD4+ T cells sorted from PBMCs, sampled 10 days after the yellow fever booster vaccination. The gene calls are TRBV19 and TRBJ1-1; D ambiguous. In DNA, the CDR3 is TGTGCCAGTAGTATAGCAGCGAACACTGAAGCTTTCTTT. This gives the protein CASSIAANTEAFF. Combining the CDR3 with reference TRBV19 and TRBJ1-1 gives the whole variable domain DGGITQSPKYLFRKEGQNVTLSCEQNLNHDAMYWYRQDPGQGLRLIYYSQIVNDFQKGDIAEGYSVSREKKESFPLTVTSAQKNPTAFYLCASSIAANTEAFFGQGTRLTVV.